The clone carrying this T cell receptor (beta chain) showed up just once. The antigen is not known. Trimming left V 2 bases short and J 1 base short, with 11 bases between. The CDR3 has 15 residues. Germline V gene lookup returns CDR1 MDHEN and CDR2 SYDVKM. The data originate from a study of T cell responses to AZD1222 COVID-19 vaccine. General study results and limits: Baseline serology detected seropositivity in only six AZD1222 recipients. Close to half of all spike-specific TCRs reportedly target regions of the variants that are unmutated.

Libraries were prepared by immunoSEQ multiplex PCR; TCRdb keeps only in-frame clonotypes and omits some of them. The table shows approximately 190,000 clones, with approximately 91% occurring only once. The chain combines TRBV28 with TRBJ2-5; D is perhaps TRBD1 (5 bases). The sample in question was peripheral blood, obtained on day 0 of AZD1222 vaccination. The sequence was collected from an adult in good health. DNA for the CDR3: TGTGCCAGCAGTTTAATCCTCCAGGGCCAAGAGACCCAGTACTTC. Amino acid sequence: CASSLILQGQETQYF. Variable domain in full (rest from reference TRBV28 and TRBJ2-5): DVKVTQSSRYLVKRTGEKVFLECVQDMDHENMFWYRQDPGLGLRLIYFSYDVKMKEKGDIPEGYSVSREKKERFSLILESASTNQTSMYLCASSLILQGQETQYFGPGTRLLVL.